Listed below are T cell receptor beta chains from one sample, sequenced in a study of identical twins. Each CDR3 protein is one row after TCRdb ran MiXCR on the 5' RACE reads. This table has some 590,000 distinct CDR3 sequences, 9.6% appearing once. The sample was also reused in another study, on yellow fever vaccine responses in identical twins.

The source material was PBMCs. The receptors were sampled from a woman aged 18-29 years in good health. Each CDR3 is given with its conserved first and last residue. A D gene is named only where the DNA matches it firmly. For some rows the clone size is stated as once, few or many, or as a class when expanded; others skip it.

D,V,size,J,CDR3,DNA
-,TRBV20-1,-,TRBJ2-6,CSARSQRSPTFSGANVLTF,TGCAGTGCTAGATCCCAAAGGAGCCCTACTTTCTCTGGGGCCAACGTCCTGACTTTC
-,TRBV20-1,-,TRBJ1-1,CSSGQNTEAFF,TGCAGCTCCGGGCAGAACACTGAAGCTTTCTTT
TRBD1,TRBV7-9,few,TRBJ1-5,CASSPGTGNEPQHF,TGTGCCAGCAGTCCCGGGACAGGGAACGAGCCCCAGCATTTT
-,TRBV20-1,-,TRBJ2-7,CSARAPQPDEQYF,TGCAGTGCTAGAGCCCCCCAGCCAGACGAGCAGTACTTC
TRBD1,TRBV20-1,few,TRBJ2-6,CSAMGQGTGANVLTF,TGCAGTGCCATGGGACAGGGGACGGGGGCCAACGTCCTGACTTTC
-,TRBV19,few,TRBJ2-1,CASSIGQFTYEQFF,TGTGCCAGTAGTATAGGACAGTTCACCTACGAGCAGTTCTTC
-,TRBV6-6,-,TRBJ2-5,CASSHGYAAPQYF,TGTGCCAGCAGTCATGGGTACGCCGCGCCCCAGTACTTC
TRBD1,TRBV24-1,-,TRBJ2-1,CATSDVTGGSYNEQFF,TGTGCCACCAGTGATGTGACAGGGGGGTCCTACAATGAGCAGTTCTTC
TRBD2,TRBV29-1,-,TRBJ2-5,CSAERGGKGETQYF,TGCAGCGCCGAGCGGGGGGGCAAGGGAGAGACCCAGTACTTC
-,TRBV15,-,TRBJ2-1,CATSKAEGYEQFF,TGTGCCACCAGCAAAGCGGAAGGCTATGAGCAGTTCTTC
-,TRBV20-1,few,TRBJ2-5,CSARIANQETQYF,TGCAGTGCTAGAATAGCTAATCAAGAGACCCAGTACTTC
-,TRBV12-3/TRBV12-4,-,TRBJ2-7,CASSLGPVTRGRYEQYF,TGTGCCAGCAGTTTGGGTCCCGTAACGAGGGGGAGGTACGAGCAGTACTTC
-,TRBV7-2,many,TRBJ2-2,CASSLGPVTGELFF,TGTGCCAGCAGCTTAGGGCCGGTCACCGGGGAGCTGTTTTTT
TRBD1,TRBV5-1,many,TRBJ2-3,CASRQGTGPTDTQYF,TGCGCCAGCCGTCAGGGGACAGGGCCCACAGATACGCAGTATTTT